The sequence of this TCR beta chain was determined in a study of blood T cell repertoires in COVID-19. Clones were sequenced by immunoSEQ multiplex PCR, and TCRdb holds only the in-frame ones, with some missing. The sample carries 200,000 to 250,000 clones, 83% recorded once. As for this clone: A read error may account for a junction end that differs from germline.

This CDR3 contains 14 residues. CDR1 is SGHTA and CDR2 is FQGNSA in the germline V gene. The V and J genes are TRBV7-2 and TRBJ2-7, with TRBD2 identical over 10 bases. Specimen: PBMCs or T cells enriched from blood (not recorded which). The TCR originated in a woman aged 45-65 years who had been exposed to COVID-19. In nucleotides, the CDR3 is TGTGCCAGCAGCGTAGCGGGGGGTACCTACGAGCAGTACTTC. Translated: CASSVAGGTYEQYF.